This TCR beta chain is drawn from a study of response to subunit inactivated influenza vaccine (dated by TCRdb to about 2018). Describing the broader study: Deep quantitative T cell receptor repertoire profiling was used in the study to track responses to a trivalent subunit inactivated influenza vaccine. What the study reported, not specific to this receptor: According to the authors, only a limited number of new T cells may be recruited by each seasonal influenza vaccination.

This clonotype was recorded at least ten times. Its antigen is unknown. No much larger clone exists at a distance of one base, and base qualities are not known. The library was obtained by RT-PCR. The sequencer was an Illumina HiSeq 2500. Using fastp at Q25 and MiXCR, TCRdb reprocessed the public reads and kept productive beta chains. Each entry merges the rows of one CDR3 protein and shows their most common DNA and genes. This sample holds around 570,000 distinct CDR3 sequences; roughly 8.2% were observed only once. Under 15% of the sample rests with the top ten. Cut back by 3 bases and 1 base, the V and J ends lie 18 bases apart. CDR1 is given as SGHDT and CDR2 as YYEEEE, both from the germline V gene. The cysteine opens and the phenylalanine closes a CDR3 of 17 amino acids. Only the CDR3 DNA is retained, 51 bases long and in frame from the first base.

The sequence links TRBV5-6 to TRBJ2-3; the D call is possibly TRBD1 or TRBD2, each sharing 5 bases. This clonotype originated in a man in his fifties or sixties who received an inactivated influenza vaccine. Donor details come from another sample of the same person, matched by shared clones. The sample here was PBMCs from blood, taken less than 30 months after vaccination. The sequenced DNA is TGTGCCAGCAGCTCACTACCGGGACGGAGACGCACAGATACGCAGTATTTT. It encodes CASSSLPGRRRTDTQYF.